This T cell receptor beta chain was obtained from a study of early T cells in non-severe SARS-CoV-2 infection. At the level of the study: The authors sequenced bulk RNA from unsorted whole blood, leaving chains unpaired.

Individual cDNA molecules carried attached unique molecular identifiers. In TCRdb, the 5' RACE reads were re-called with MiXCR into one record per CDR3 protein. The sample carries just under 65,000 distinct CDR3 sequences, approximately 8.8% recorded once. In its sample, this clonotype was seen a few times. Its antigen is unidentified. Study findings and constraints: Matching with VDJdb favored anti-spike CD8 responses (missing private and CD4 specificities).

This CDR3 has 14 residues. The ends were cut back, 3 bases at V and 7 bases at J, with 16 bases in the middle. The germline gives CDR1 SEHNR, CDR2 FQNEAQ (reference sequence). The starting material was whole blood, obtained at baseline. The sequence was obtained from an adult who was a healthcare worker with PCR-confirmed SARS-CoV-2 infection or an uninfected control (not recorded which). The V call is TRBV7-9, the J call TRBJ2-7; D call uncertain. DNA for the CDR3: TGTGCCAGCAGCTTGGCCGGACCCGGTTTGGAGCAGTACTTC. This translates into CASSLAGPGLEQYF. The whole variable domain, filled in from reference TRBV7-9 and TRBJ2-7, reads DTGVSQNPRHKITKRGQNVTFRCDPISEHNRLYWYRQTLGQGPEFLTYFQNEAQLEKSRLLSDRFSAERPKGSFSTLEIQRTEQGDSAMYLCASSLAGPGLEQYFGPGTRLTVT.